This TCR beta chain was sequenced during a study of human T cells and chemical hapten exposure. The germline gives CDR1 SGHTA, CDR2 FQGNSA. The ends were cut back, 4 bases at V and 7 bases at J, with 16 bases in the middle. The CDR3 runs to 15 residues. TCRdb reanalysed the RACE reads using MiXCR and keeps one entry per CDR3 protein. The repertoire holds 150,000 to 200,000 distinct CDR3 sequences, around 25% seen once, with roughly 2.5% in the top ten. Time point of the sample: patch test 3, about 24 weeks after DPC sensitization. Treatment indicated: therapeutic diphenylcyclopropenone sensitization with weekly scalp DPC.

Material: whole blood, obtained in connection with sensitization to the hapten diphenylcyclopropenone (DPC). The chain carries TRBV7-2 and TRBJ2-2, with D possibly called TRBD1 or TRBD2 (5 bases each). The clonotype comes from a middle-aged woman with alopecia areata. Some clones in this sample may be carry-over from other donors' samples. For the CDR3, the DNA is TGTGCCAGCAGCTCGGCTCAGGGTGCGGGCGGGGAGCTGTTTTTT. Protein: CASSSAQGAGGELFF.